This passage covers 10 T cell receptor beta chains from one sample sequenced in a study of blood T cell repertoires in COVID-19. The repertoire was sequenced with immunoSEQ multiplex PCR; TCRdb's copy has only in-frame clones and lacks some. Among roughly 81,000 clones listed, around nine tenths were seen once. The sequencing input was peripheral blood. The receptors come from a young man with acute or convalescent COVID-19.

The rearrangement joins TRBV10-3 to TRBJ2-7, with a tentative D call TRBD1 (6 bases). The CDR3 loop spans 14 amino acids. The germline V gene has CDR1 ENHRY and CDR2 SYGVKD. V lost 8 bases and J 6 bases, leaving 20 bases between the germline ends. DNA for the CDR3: TGTGCCATCCGAACTGAGGGGGAGAAGGGCGAGCAGTACTTC. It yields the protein CAIRTEGEKGEQYF.

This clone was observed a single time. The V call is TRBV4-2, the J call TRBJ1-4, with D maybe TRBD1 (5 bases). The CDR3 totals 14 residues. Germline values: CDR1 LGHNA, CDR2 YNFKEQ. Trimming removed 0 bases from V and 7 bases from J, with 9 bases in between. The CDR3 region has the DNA TGTGCCAGCAGCCAAGAGCGGGGGAGTGAAAAACTGTTTTTT. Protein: CASSQERGSEKLFF.

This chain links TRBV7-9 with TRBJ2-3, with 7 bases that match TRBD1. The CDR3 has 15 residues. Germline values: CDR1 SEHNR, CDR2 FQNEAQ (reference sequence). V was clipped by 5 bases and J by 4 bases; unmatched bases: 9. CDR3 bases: TGTGCCAGCAGCATAGGTCGACAGGGAGCAGATACGCAGTATTTT. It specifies CASSIGRQGADTQYF.

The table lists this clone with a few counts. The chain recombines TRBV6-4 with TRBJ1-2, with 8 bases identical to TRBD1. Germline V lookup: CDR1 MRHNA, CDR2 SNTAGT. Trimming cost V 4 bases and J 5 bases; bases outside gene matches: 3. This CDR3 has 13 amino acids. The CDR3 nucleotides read TGTGCCAGCAGTGTGGGGACAGGTTATGGCTACACCTTC. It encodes CASSVGTGYGYTF.

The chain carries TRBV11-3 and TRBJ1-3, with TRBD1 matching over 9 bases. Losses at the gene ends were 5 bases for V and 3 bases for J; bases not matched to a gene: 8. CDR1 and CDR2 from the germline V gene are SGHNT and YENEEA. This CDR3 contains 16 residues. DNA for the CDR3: TGTGCCAGCAGCCTACGGACAGGGGTAGGTGGAAACACCATATATTTT. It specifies CASSLRTGVGGNTIYF.

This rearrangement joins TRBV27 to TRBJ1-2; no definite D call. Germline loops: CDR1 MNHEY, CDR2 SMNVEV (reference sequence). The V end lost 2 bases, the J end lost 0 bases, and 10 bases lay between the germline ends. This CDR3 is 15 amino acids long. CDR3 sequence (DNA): TGTGCCAGCAGTTTAGGGTGGGGAGCTAACTATGGCTACACCTTC. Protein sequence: CASSLGWGANYGYTF.

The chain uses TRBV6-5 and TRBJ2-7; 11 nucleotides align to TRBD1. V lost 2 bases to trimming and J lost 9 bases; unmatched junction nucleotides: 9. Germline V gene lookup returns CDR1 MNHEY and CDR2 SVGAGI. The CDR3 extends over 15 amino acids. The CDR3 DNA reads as TGTGCCAGCAGTTACCGAGGAGTCGGGACAGGGGGGCAGTACTTC. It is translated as CASSYRGVGTGGQYF.

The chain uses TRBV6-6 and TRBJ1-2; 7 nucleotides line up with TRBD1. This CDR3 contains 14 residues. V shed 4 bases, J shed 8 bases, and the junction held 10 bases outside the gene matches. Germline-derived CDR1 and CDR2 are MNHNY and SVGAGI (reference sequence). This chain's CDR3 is CASSSYEQGKGYTF. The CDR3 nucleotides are TGTGCCAGCAGTTCCTACGAACAGGGGAAGGGCTACACCTTC.

The CDR3 loop is CASSETETGGNEQFF. The CDR3 bases are TGTGCCAGCAGTGAAACGGAGACAGGGGGCAATGAGCAGTTCTTC. The chain links TRBV6-1 to TRBJ2-1; 9 bases agree with TRBD1. The germline gives CDR1 MNHNS, CDR2 SASEGT. The CDR3 loop spans 15 amino acids. The V gene end was trimmed by 2 bases and the J gene end by 6 bases; junction bases not matched to a gene: 5.

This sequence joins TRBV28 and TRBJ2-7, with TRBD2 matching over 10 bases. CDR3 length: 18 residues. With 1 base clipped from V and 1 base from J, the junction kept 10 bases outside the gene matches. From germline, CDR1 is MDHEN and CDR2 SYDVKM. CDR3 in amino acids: CASSLLDRSSGRSYEQYF. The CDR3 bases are TGTGCCAGCAGTTTATTAGATAGGTCTAGCGGGAGATCCTACGAGCAGTACTTC.